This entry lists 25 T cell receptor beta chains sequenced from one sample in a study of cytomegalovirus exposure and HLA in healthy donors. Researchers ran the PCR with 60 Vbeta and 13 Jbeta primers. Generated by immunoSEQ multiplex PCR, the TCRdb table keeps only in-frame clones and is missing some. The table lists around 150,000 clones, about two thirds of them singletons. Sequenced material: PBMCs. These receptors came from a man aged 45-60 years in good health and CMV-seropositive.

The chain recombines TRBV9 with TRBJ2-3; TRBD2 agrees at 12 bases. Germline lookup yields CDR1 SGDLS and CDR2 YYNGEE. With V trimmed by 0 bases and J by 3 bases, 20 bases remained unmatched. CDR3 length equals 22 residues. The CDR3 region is CASSVETRGGLLAGGKTDTQYF. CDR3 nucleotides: TGTGCCAGCAGCGTAGAGACCAGGGGCGGCTTGCTAGCGGGAGGGAAGACAGATACGCAGTATTTT.

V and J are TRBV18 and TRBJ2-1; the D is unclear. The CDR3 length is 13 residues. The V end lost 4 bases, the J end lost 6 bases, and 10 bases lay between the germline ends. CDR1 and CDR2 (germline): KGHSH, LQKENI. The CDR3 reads CASSLNRANEQFF. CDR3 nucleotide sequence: TGTGCCAGCTCACTGAACAGAGCCAATGAGCAGTTCTTC.

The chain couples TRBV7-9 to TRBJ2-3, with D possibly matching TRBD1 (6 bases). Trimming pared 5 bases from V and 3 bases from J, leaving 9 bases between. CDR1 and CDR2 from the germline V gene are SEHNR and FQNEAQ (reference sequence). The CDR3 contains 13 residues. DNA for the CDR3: TGTGCCAGCAGCCGACAGGCTACAGATACGCAGTATTTT. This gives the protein CASSRQATDTQYF.

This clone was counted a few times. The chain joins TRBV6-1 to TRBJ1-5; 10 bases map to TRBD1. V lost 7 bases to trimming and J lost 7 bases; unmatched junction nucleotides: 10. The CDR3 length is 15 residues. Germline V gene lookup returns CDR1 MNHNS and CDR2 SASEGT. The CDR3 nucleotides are TGTGCCAGCAAATTTGACAGGGGGCAAGAACAGCCCCAGCATTTT. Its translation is CASKFDRGQEQPQHF.

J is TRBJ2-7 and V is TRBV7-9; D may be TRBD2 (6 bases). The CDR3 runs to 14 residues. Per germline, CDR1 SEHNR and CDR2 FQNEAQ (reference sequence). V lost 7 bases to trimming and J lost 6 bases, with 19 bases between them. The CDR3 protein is CASTSQEGRSEQYF. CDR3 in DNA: TGTGCCAGCACCTCCCAGGAGGGACGGTCCGAGCAGTACTTC. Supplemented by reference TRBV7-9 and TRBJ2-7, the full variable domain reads DTGVSQNPRHKITKRGQNVTFRCDPISEHNRLYWYRQTLGQGPEFLTYFQNEAQLEKSRLLSDRFSAERPKGSFSTLEIQRTEQGDSAMYLCASTSQEGRSEQYFGPGTRLTVT.

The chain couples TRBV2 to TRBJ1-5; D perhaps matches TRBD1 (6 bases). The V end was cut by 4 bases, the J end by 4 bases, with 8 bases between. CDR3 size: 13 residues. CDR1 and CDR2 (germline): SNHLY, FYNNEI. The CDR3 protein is CASSVGQNQPQHF. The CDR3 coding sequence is TGTGCCAGCAGTGTTGGACAGAATCAGCCCCAGCATTTT.

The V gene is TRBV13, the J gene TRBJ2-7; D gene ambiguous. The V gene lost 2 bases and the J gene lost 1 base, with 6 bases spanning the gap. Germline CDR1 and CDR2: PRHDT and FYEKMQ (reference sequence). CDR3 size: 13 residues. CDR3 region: CASSLQRSYEQYF. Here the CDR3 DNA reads TGTGCCAGCAGCTTACAGCGATCCTACGAGCAGTACTTC.

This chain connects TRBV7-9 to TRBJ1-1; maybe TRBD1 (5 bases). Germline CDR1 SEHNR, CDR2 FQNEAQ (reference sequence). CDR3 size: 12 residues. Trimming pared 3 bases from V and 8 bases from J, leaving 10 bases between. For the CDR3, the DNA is TGTGCCAGCAGCTTGAGCAGGACAGAAGCTTTCTTT. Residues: CASSLSRTEAFF. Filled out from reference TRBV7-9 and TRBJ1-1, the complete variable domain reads DTGVSQNPRHKITKRGQNVTFRCDPISEHNRLYWYRQTLGQGPEFLTYFQNEAQLEKSRLLSDRFSAERPKGSFSTLEIQRTEQGDSAMYLCASSLSRTEAFFGQGTRLTVV.

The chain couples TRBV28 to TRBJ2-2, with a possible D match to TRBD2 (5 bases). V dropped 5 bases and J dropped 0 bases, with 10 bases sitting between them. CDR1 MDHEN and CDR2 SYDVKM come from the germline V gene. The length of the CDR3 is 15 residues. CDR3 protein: CASSIAGTNTGELFF. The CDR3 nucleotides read TGTGCCAGCAGTATTGCGGGTACGAACACCGGGGAGCTGTTTTTT.

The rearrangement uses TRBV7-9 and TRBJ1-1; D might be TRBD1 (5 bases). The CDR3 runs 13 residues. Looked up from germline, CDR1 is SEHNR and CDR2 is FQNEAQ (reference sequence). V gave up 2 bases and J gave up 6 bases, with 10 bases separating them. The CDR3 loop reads CASSLPTGAEAFF. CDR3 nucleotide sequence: TGTGCCAGCAGCTTACCCACGGGGGCTGAAGCTTTCTTT.

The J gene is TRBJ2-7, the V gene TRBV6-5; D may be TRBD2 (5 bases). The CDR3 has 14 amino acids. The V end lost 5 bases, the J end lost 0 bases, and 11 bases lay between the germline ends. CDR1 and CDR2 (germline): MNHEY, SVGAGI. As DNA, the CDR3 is TGTGCCAGCAGTGAGGAGGCGGTCTCCTACGAGCAGTACTTC. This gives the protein CASSEEAVSYEQYF.

CDR3 coding DNA: TGTGCCAGCTCACCAACCTCCGGGATGCTCCGGGGATCCAGCTCCTACAATGAGCAGTTCTTC. It translates to CASSPTSGMLRGSSSYNEQFF. The chain is built from TRBV18 and TRBJ2-1, with D perhaps TRBD2 (5 bases). This CDR3 spans 21 amino acids. Trimming took off 2 bases at V and 0 bases at J, with 26 bases between the two ends. The V gene's germline CDR1 is KGHSH and CDR2 LQKENI.

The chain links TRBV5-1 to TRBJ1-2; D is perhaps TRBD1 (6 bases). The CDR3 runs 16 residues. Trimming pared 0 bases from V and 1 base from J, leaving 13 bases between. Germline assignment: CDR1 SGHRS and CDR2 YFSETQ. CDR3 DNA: TGCGCCAGCAGCTTGGGTCAGGGGCAGGTTAACTATGGCTACACCTTC. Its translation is CASSLGQGQVNYGYTF.

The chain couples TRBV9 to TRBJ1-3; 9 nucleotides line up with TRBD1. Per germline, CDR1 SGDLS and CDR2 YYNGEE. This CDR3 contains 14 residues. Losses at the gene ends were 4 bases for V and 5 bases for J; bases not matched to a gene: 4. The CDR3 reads CASSQGQGRNTIYF. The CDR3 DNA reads TGTGCCAGCAGCCAGGGACAGGGTCGAAACACCATATATTTT.

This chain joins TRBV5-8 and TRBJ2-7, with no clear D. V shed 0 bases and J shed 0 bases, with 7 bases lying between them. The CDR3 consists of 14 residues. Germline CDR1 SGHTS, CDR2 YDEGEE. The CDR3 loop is CASSLGEISYEQYF. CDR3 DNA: TGTGCCAGCAGCTTGGGTGAGATCTCCTACGAGCAGTACTTC.

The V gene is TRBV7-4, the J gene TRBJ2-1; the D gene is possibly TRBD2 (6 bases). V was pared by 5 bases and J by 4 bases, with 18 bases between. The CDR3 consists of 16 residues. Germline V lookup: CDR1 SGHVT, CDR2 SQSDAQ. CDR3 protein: CASSLHGGLAYNEQFF. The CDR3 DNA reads TGTGCCAGCAGCCTACACGGGGGACTCGCATACAATGAGCAGTTCTTC.

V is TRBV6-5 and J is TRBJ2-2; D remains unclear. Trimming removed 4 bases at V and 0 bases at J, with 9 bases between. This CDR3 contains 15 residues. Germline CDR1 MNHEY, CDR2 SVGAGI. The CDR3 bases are TGTGCCAGCAGTTTAGAGGCTTCGAACACCGGGGAGCTGTTTTTT. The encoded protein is CASSLEASNTGELFF.

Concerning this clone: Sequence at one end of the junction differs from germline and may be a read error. The CDR3 spells CSSSLALYTGYGYTF. In DNA form, the CDR3 reads TGTTCCAGCAGCTTAGCGTTATATACAGGATATGGCTACACCTTC. The chain recombines TRBV7-9 with TRBJ1-2, with D possibly TRBD1 on 5 matching bases. CDR3 size: 15 residues. Germline V CDR1 and CDR2: SEHNR, FQNEAQ (reference sequence).

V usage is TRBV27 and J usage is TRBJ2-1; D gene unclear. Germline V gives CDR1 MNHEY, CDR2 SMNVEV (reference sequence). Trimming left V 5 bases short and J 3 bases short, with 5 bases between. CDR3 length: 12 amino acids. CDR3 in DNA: TGTGCCAGCAGTCCGGGCTACAATGAGCAGTTCTTC. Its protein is CASSPGYNEQFF.

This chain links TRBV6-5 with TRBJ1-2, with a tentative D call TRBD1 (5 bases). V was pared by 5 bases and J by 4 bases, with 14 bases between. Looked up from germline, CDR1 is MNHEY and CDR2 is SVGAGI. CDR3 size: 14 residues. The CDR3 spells CASSASGVLYGYTF. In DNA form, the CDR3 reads TGTGCCAGCAGTGCCTCGGGGGTGCTCTATGGCTACACCTTC.

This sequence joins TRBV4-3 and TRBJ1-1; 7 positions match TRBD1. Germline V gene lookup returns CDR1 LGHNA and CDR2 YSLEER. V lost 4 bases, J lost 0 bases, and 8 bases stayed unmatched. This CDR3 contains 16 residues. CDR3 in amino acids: CASSPARGRVNTEAFF. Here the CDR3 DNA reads TGCGCCAGCAGCCCGGCGAGGGGGCGCGTGAACACTGAAGCTTTCTTT.

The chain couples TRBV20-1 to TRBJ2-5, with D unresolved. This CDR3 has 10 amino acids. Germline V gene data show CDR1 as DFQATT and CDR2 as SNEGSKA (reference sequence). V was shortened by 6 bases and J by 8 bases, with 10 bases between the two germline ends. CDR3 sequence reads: CSADSGTQYF. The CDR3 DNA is TGCAGTGCCGACTCCGGAACCCAGTACTTC.

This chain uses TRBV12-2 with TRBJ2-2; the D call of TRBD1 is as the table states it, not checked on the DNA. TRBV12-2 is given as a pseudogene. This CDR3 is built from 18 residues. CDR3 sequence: CASRLADRQGGNTGELFF. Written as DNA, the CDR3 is TGTGCAAGTCGCTTAGCGGACCGACAGGGGGGGAACACCGGGGAGCTGTTTTTT.

CDR3 bases: TGTGCCAGCAGAGGACAACTCCCGAACACTGAAGCTTTCTTT. Translation: CASRGQLPNTEAFF. The chain carries TRBV28 and TRBJ1-1; a possible D gene is TRBD1 (5 bases). V was cut by 6 bases and J by 1 base, with 12 bases left in between. There are 14 residues in the CDR3. Germline values: CDR1 MDHEN, CDR2 SYDVKM.

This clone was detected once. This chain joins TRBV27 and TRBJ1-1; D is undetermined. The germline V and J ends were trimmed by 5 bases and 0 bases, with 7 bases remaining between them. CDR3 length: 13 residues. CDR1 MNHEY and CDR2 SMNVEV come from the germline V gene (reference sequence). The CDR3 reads CASSLSMNTEAFF. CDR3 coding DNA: TGTGCCAGCAGTCTAAGTATGAACACTGAAGCTTTCTTT.